The 31 T cell receptor beta chains below all came from one sample that was sequenced in a study of cytomegalovirus exposure and HLA in healthy donors. PCR amplification relied on 60 Vbeta primers (plus 13 Jbeta primers). The assay was immunoSEQ multiplex PCR, and TCRdb's table has in-frame clones only and misses some. The sample contains 100,000 to 120,000 clones, around 15% of which appear only once. Sequencing was carried out using PBMCs. The receptors derive from a female donor in good health and CMV-seronegative.

This chain links TRBV13 with TRBJ1-2, with D possibly TRBD1 on 5 matching bases. The germline CDR1 and CDR2 sequences are PRHDT and FYEKMQ (reference sequence). V was pared by 2 bases and J by 7 bases, with 20 bases between. The CDR3 is 16 residues long. The CDR3 region has the DNA TGTGCCAGCAGCTTACAGACACTTCAGGGTCAACGTGGCTACACCTTC. Translated, it gives CASSLQTLQGQRGYTF.

This clone has a handful of counts. V usage is TRBV27 and J usage is TRBJ1-1; no reliable D call. The CDR3 contains 15 residues. V was clipped by 6 bases and J by 1 base, with 15 bases between them. In germline, CDR1 is MNHEY, CDR2 SMNVEV (reference sequence). The CDR3 protein is CASSPRSEGNTEAFF. As DNA, the CDR3 is TGTGCCAGCAGCCCACGCAGTGAGGGGAACACTGAAGCTTTCTTT.

The V gene is TRBV9, the J gene TRBJ2-2; the match to TRBD2 covers 13 bases. The CDR3 sequence is 17 residues long. Germline values: CDR1 SGDLS, CDR2 YYNGEE. Trimming cost V 3 bases and J 5 bases; bases outside gene matches: 7. The CDR3 nucleotides read TGTGCCAGCAGCGCCCGACTAGCGGGGGGCTTGACCGGGGAGCTGTTTTTT. As protein: CASSARLAGGLTGELFF.

The V call is TRBV10-3, the J call TRBJ2-7; D gene uncertain. Germline values: CDR1 ENHRY, CDR2 SYGVKD. Trimming shortened V by 3 bases and J by 4 bases, and 7 bases separated the two germline ends. The CDR3 spans 12 residues. The CDR3 protein is CAISESVYEQYF. The CDR3 DNA sequence: TGTGCCATCAGTGAATCAGTTTACGAGCAGTACTTC.

The CDR3 DNA reads as TGTGCCTGGACCAGGGACAGGGGGTATGGCTACACCTTC. This sequence encodes CAWTRDRGYGYTF. The chain couples TRBV30 to TRBJ1-2, with 11 bases identical to TRBD1. This CDR3 has 13 residues. After removal of 4 bases from V and 5 bases from J, the junction contained 3 bases not matched to a gene. Germline assignment: CDR1 GTSNPN and CDR2 SVGIG (reference sequence).

This clone was seen a handful of times. The chain combines TRBV7-9 with TRBJ2-7; TRBD1 agrees at 9 bases. The CDR3 length is 15 residues. Losses at the gene ends were 4 bases for V and 5 bases for J; bases not matched to a gene: 9. Germline CDR1 reads SEHNR; CDR2 reads FQNEAQ (reference sequence). The CDR3 nucleotides are TGTGCCAGCAGCTCCTCCCCGGGACAGGGCCACGAGCAGTACTTC. Protein: CASSSSPGQGHEQYF. Full variable domain (outside the CDR3, taken from reference TRBV7-9 and TRBJ2-7): DTGVSQNPRHKITKRGQNVTFRCDPISEHNRLYWYRQTLGQGPEFLTYFQNEAQLEKSRLLSDRFSAERPKGSFSTLEIQRTEQGDSAMYLCASSSSPGQGHEQYFGPGTRLTVT.

This clone was picked up a small number of times. The chain combines TRBV5-6 with TRBJ2-3, with D maybe TRBD2 (6 bases). Germline values: CDR1 SGHDT, CDR2 YYEEEE. The CDR3 is 15 residues long. Trimming cost V 0 bases and J 13 bases, with 21 bases left between them. This chain's CDR3 is CASSLEWRGAHGEYF. CDR3 coding DNA: TGTGCCAGCAGCTTGGAATGGCGCGGGGCCCATGGGGAGTATTTT. The full variable domain, in which reference TRBV5-6 and TRBJ2-3 provide the parts outside the CDR3, is DAGVTQSPTHLIKTRGQQVTLRCSPKSGHDTVSWYQQALGQGPQFIFQYYEEEERQRGNFPDRFSGHQFPNYSSELNVNALLLGDSALYLCASSLEWRGAHGEYFGPGTRLTVL.

In this sample, this clone turned up a few times. The V and J genes are TRBV6-1 and TRBJ1-5; no clear D. There are 13 residues in the CDR3. The germline gives CDR1 MNHNS, CDR2 SASEGT. V was trimmed by 2 bases and J by 5 bases, leaving 7 bases between them. The CDR3 spells CASSETGYQPQHF. The CDR3 DNA follows: TGTGCCAGCAGTGAAACGGGATATCAGCCCCAGCATTTT.

The chain recombines TRBV29-1 with TRBJ2-1, with a possible D match to TRBD2 (7 bases). CDR1 and CDR2 (germline): SQVTM, ANQGSEA. CDR3 length: 14 amino acids. V was clipped by 6 bases and J by 0 bases, with 12 bases between them. The CDR3 spells CSVGGVSSYNEQFF. CDR3 DNA sequence: TGCAGCGTAGGGGGGGTGAGCTCCTACAATGAGCAGTTCTTC.

The chain is built from TRBV5-1 and TRBJ2-1, with 7 bases matching TRBD1. Per germline, CDR1 SGHRS and CDR2 YFSETQ. The CDR3 extends over 16 amino acids. The V and J ends lost 1 base and 5 bases, in that order; junction bases with no gene match: 9. CDR3 amino acids: CASSLYTGQPNNEQFF. The DNA of the CDR3 is TGCGCCAGCAGCTTGTACACGGGACAGCCTAACAATGAGCAGTTCTTC.

This rearrangement joins TRBV7-2 to TRBJ2-7; 10 nucleotides match TRBD1. The CDR3 totals 15 residues. Germline V gene data show CDR1 as SGHTA and CDR2 as FQGNSA. V was pared by 4 bases and J by 5 bases, with 8 bases of the junction left unmatched. CDR3 nucleotides: TGTGCCAGCAGCTCTTCCGGGACAGGGGTCCACGAGCAGTACTTC. This sequence encodes CASSSSGTGVHEQYF. Using reference TRBV7-2 and TRBJ2-7 for the parts outside the CDR3, the full variable domain is GAGVSQSPSNKVTEKGKDVELRCDPISGHTALYWYRQSLGQGLEFLIYFQGNSAPDKSGLPSDRFSAERTGGSVSTLTIQRTQQEDSAVYLCASSSSGTGVHEQYFGPGTRLTVT.

This clone was seen only a few times. V usage is TRBV28 and J usage is TRBJ2-7, with 7 bases that match TRBD2. Looked up from germline, CDR1 is MDHEN and CDR2 is SYDVKM. The CDR3 length is 14 residues. The V segment lost 6 bases and the J segment 3 bases; nucleotides outside the gene matches: 8. DNA of the CDR3: TGTGCCAGCAGACGAAGCGGGATAAACTACGAGCAGTACTTC. It yields the protein CASRRSGINYEQYF.

This clone has just a few counts. Different DNA sequences within this sample yield the same CDR3. The chain recombines TRBV18 with TRBJ2-5, with 7 positions matching TRBD2. Trimming cost V 1 base and J 3 bases; bases outside gene matches: 5. CDR1 is KGHSH, CDR2 LQKENI, per germline. The CDR3 loop spans 15 amino acids. DNA of the CDR3: TGTGCCAGCTCACCACGAATCGGGGGGAAAGAGACCCAGTACTTC. The encoded protein is CASSPRIGGKETQYF. Variable domain in full (rest from reference TRBV18 and TRBJ2-5): NAGVMQNPRHLVRRRGQEARLRCSPMKGHSHVYWYRQLPEEGLKFMVYLQKENIIDESGMPKERFSAEFPKEGPSILRIQQVVRGDSAAYFCASSPRIGGKETQYFGPGTRLLVL.

Note on this clone: The same CDR3 is also encoded by other DNA sequences in this sample. The chain links TRBV27 to TRBJ1-5; 7 positions agree with TRBD1. J was trimmed by 3 bases and V by 8 bases; bases with no gene match: 10. The CDR3 has 15 amino acids. Germline V gives CDR1 MNHEY, CDR2 SMNVEV (reference sequence). This CDR3 reads CASRLRQGINQPQHF. The CDR3 bases are TGTGCCAGCCGACTCAGACAGGGAATCAATCAGCCCCAGCATTTT.

This chain uses TRBV5-1 with TRBJ2-1; 7 nucleotides line up with TRBD2. The V gene end was trimmed by 3 bases and the J gene end by 5 bases; junction bases not matched to a gene: 17. Germline V gives CDR1 SGHRS, CDR2 YFSETQ. The CDR3 is 18 amino acids. The chain's CDR3 is CASSSDLLAERSNNEQFF. The CDR3 coding sequence is TGCGCCAGCAGCTCGGATCTTCTAGCGGAGAGGAGTAACAATGAGCAGTTCTTC.

This clone turned up a few times. The chain joins TRBV11-2 to TRBJ2-1, with 8 bases lining up with TRBD2. The junction had 13 bases not matched to a gene; V was cut back by 4 bases and J by 5 bases. Germline assignment: CDR1 SGHAT and CDR2 FQNNGV. The CDR3 sequence is 17 residues long. The CDR3: CASSSGHRGRRDNEQFF. The CDR3 region has the DNA TGTGCCAGCAGCTCGGGACACCGCGGGAGGAGGGACAATGAGCAGTTCTTC.

The table lists this clone with a few counts. The rearrangement uses TRBV5-1 and TRBJ2-5; 9 nucleotides agree with TRBD1. Germline loops: CDR1 SGHRS, CDR2 YFSETQ. The junction had 9 bases not matched to a gene; V was cut back by 4 bases and J by 5 bases. The length of the CDR3 is 15 residues. The CDR3 is CASSPGQGNRETQYF. The CDR3 region has the DNA TGCGCCAGCAGCCCGGGACAGGGAAATCGGGAGACCCAGTACTTC.

This chain connects TRBV2 to TRBJ1-3, with D uncertain. The CDR3 covers 16 residues. CDR1 and CDR2 (germline): SNHLY, FYNNEI. Trimming removed 4 bases from V and 4 bases from J, with 17 bases in between. CDR3 in DNA: TGTGCCAGCAGTGTGGGCAGGCCAAGGTCCGGAAACACCATATATTTT. Its protein is CASSVGRPRSGNTIYF.

The chain has TRBV19 and TRBJ2-3; 8 bases match TRBD1. CDR1 is LNHDA and CDR2 is SQIVND in the germline V gene (reference sequence). V was clipped by 2 bases and J by 0 bases; unmatched bases: 13. The CDR3 runs to 19 residues. The CDR3 DNA is TGTGCCAGTAGTATATCCCCAGGGGGCGGCTTAACTAGCACAGATACGCAGTATTTT. Translated, it gives CASSISPGGGLTSTDTQYF.

This clone was counted a few times. V and J are TRBV9 and TRBJ2-1, with D perhaps TRBD1 (5 bases). The CDR3 totals 19 residues. Germline CDR1 SGDLS, CDR2 YYNGEE. V lost 4 bases and J lost 3, with 26 bases in between. CDR3 coding DNA: TGTGCCAGCAGCCCCCATGCCCGGCCCGGTCAGGGCCGCTACAATGAGCAGTTCTTC. It yields the protein CASSPHARPGQGRYNEQFF.

The rearrangement uses TRBV4-3 and TRBJ2-2, with 15 positions matching TRBD2. Losses at the gene ends were 4 bases for V and 4 bases for J; bases not matched to a gene: 4. The CDR3 has 17 amino acids. Germline V gives CDR1 LGHNA, CDR2 YSLEER. In DNA form, the CDR3 reads TGCGCCAGCAGCCGGACTAGCGGGGGGGCCTTCACCGGGGAGCTGTTTTTT. Translation gives CASSRTSGGAFTGELFF.

CDR3 protein: CASSAERGARDTQYF. The DNA of the CDR3 is TGCGCCAGCAGTGCTGAACGGGGGGCAAGAGATACGCAGTATTTT. The chain couples TRBV10-1 to TRBJ2-3; a possible D gene is TRBD2 (7 bases). This CDR3 spans 15 amino acids. The germline V gene has CDR1 WNHNN and CDR2 SYGVQD (reference sequence). The V and J ends lost 4 bases and 5 bases respectively, with 16 bases between them.

The chain has TRBV2 and TRBJ2-6, with D tentatively TRBD1 (5 bases). The germline V and J ends were trimmed by 3 bases and 4 bases, with 10 bases remaining between them. The CDR3 has 15 amino acids. From germline, CDR1 is SNHLY and CDR2 FYNNEI. The DNA of the CDR3 is TGTGCCAGCAGTGAGGACACAGTAGGGGCCAACGTCCTGACTTTC. Protein sequence: CASSEDTVGANVLTF.

This clone was observed a single time. V and J are TRBV4-3 and TRBJ1-6; D not resolved. The germline gives CDR1 LGHNA, CDR2 YSLEER. Trimming removed 1 base from V and 9 bases from J, with 7 bases in between. The CDR3 consists of 13 residues. CDR3 in DNA: TGCGCCAGCAGCCAAGCTGGGCCTTCACCCCTCCACTTT. It specifies CASSQAGPSPLHF.

In this sample, this clone turned up a few times. The V and J genes are TRBV28 and TRBJ2-7; TRBD1 aligns across 10 bases. CDR3 size: 15 residues. In germline, CDR1 is MDHEN, CDR2 SYDVKM. Trimming took 4 bases from V and 2 from J; bases not matched to a gene: 5. CDR3 DNA: TGTGCCAGCAGTTCCGGGACAGGGGACACCTACGAGCAGTACTTC. As protein: CASSSGTGDTYEQYF.

There are a few counts of this clone. The rearrangement uses TRBV15 and TRBJ1-5, with D tentatively TRBD1 (5 bases). The CDR3 covers 14 residues. Germline values: CDR1 LNHNV, CDR2 YYDKDF (reference sequence). The V gene lost 1 base and the J gene lost 4 bases, with 8 bases spanning the gap. Here the CDR3 reads CATSRARQNQPQHF. The DNA of the CDR3 is TGTGCCACCAGCAGAGCTAGACAGAATCAGCCCCAGCATTTT.

This chain connects TRBV11-2 to TRBJ2-1; 10 positions match TRBD2. Trimming removed 5 bases from V and 9 bases from J; junction bases left unmatched: 13. The CDR3 is made up of 16 amino acids. Germline V gene sequence: CDR1 SGHAT, CDR2 FQNNGV. In DNA form, the CDR3 reads TGTGCCAGCAGCGTAACCGGGACTAGCGTAGTGGGTGAGCAGTTCTTC. This translates into CASSVTGTSVVGEQFF. The complete variable domain, with remaining parts taken from reference TRBV11-2 and TRBJ2-1, reads EAGVAQSPRYKIIEKRQSVAFWCNPISGHATLYWYQQILGQGPKLLIQFQNNGVVDDSQLPKDRFSAERLKGVDSTLKIQPAKLEDSAVYLCASSVTGTSVVGEQFFGPGTRLTVL.

This clone was picked up a small number of times. The V and J genes are TRBV5-4 and TRBJ2-5; TRBD2 matches 12 bases. Losses at the gene ends were 4 bases for V and 4 bases for J; bases not matched to a gene: 11. This CDR3 spans 17 amino acids. CDR1 is SGHNT and CDR2 is YYREEE in the germline V gene (reference sequence). DNA for the CDR3: TGTGCCAGCAGCCCCGGGACTAGCGGGTCCTCCCGAGAGACCCAGTACTTC. It encodes CASSPGTSGSSRETQYF.

The chain carries TRBV15 and TRBJ2-3; 7 bases fit TRBD2. In germline, CDR1 is LNHNV, CDR2 YYDKDF (reference sequence). V shed 7 bases and J 6 bases; nucleotides not matched to a gene: 13. This CDR3 spans 15 amino acids. For the CDR3, the DNA is TGTGCCACCACCCCGGGACTATCGGGATCCGATACGCAGTATTTT. It codes for CATTPGLSGSDTQYF.

This clone turned up a few times. This chain uses TRBV5-1 with TRBJ1-1, with D hard to call. V was shortened by 5 bases and J by 6 bases, with 14 bases between the two germline ends. The CDR3 loop spans 13 amino acids. Germline V lookup: CDR1 SGHRS, CDR2 YFSETQ. CDR3 residues: CASSPGGRSEAFF. For the CDR3, the DNA is TGCGCCAGCAGTCCGGGAGGGAGGTCTGAAGCTTTCTTT. The complete variable domain, with remaining parts taken from reference TRBV5-1 and TRBJ1-1, reads KAGVTQTPRYLIKTRGQQVTLSCSPISGHRSVSWYQQTPGQGLQFLFEYFSETQRNKGNFPGRFSGRQFSNSRSEMNVSTLELGDSALYLCASSPGGRSEAFFGQGTRLTVV.

The J gene is TRBJ2-7, the V gene TRBV4-1; 10 nucleotides agree with TRBD2. Germline trimming cut 5 bases from V and 3 bases from J; bases unmatched to any gene: 7. The CDR3 is 15 residues long. Germline CDR1 and CDR2: MGHRA and YSYEKL. The chain's CDR3 is CASSKTSGGGYEQYF. In DNA form, the CDR3 reads TGCGCCAGCAGCAAAACGAGCGGGGGGGGCTACGAGCAGTACTTC.